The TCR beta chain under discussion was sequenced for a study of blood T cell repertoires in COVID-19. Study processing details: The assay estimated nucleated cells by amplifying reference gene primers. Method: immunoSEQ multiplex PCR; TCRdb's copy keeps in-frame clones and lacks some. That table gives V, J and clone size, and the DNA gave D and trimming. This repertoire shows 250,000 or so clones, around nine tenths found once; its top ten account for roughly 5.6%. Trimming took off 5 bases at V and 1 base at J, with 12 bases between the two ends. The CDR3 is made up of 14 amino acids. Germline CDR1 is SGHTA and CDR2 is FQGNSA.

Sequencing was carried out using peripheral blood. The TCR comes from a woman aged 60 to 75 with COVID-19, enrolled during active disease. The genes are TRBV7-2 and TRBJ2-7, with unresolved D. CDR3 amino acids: CASSPLTRSYEQYF. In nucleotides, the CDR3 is TGTGCCAGCAGCCCCCTGACTCGGTCCTACGAGCAGTACTTC.